Listed here is a single TCR beta chain. This clonotype is categorized as medium-sized (0.01 to 0.1%). Its recognized antigen is unknown. No base quality information exists; no much larger clone differs at one position. The CDR3 starts with the cysteine, ends with the phenylalanine, and has 16 residues. Only the CDR3 DNA is retained, 48 bases long and in frame from the first base. Reading the germline V gene (reference sequence) gives CDR1 LNHDA and CDR2 SQIVND. Relative to germline, V is 7 bases shorter and J is 1 base shorter, with 18 bases between their ends. The time point tag for this specimen amounts to: sample taken at primary tumor resection. Whole RNA extracted from tumor and nontumor lung tissue, or from cryopreserved PBMC samples, was used for TCR sequencing without cell sorting. Samples were obtained from approximately 76 patients with early-stage, untreated non-small cell lung cancer from the lung TRACERx cohort. Only patients for whom sufficient RNA was available from at least two tumor regions were selected for TCR sequencing. Before selection, tumor and adjacent nontumor lung specimens were reviewed by a lung pathologist.

The data were taken from a study of spatial heterogeneity in lung cancer (dated by TCRdb to 2018 to 2020). Regarding the complete study: More beta-chain than alpha-chain transcripts were consistently detected, likely reflecting higher beta-chain transcript abundance. In the raw uncorrected reads, each unique combination of TCR and UMI appeared more than ten times on average. In non-small cell lung cancer, the study quantitatively compared TCR alpha and beta repertoires across several tumor regions, matched nontumor lung, and blood. Nonsynonymous mutation counts, determined by whole-exome sequencing of tumor tissue, were related to features of the TCR repertoire. Both alpha and beta chains were TCR-sequenced in samples taken at surgery, namely 220 tumor regions, approximately 66 matched nontumor lung samples and roughly 56 PBMC samples.

Library generation was performed with 5' RACE. Instrument on record: NextSeq 500. The TCR library protocol attached a unique molecular identifier to each TCR cDNA molecule to allow correction of PCR and sequencing errors. As for the authors' bioinformatics: TCR identification, UMI-based error correction and CDR3 extraction were performed with Decombinator tools. Expanded TCRs were defined as those above a frequency of 2 per 1,000, corresponding to the top 1% of the tumor frequency distribution. Renyi diversity was computed with the R vegan package after each repertoire had been subsampled 100 times to 5,000 TCRs. CDR3 similarity networks were constructed using string-kernel similarity of amino acid triplets, with links drawn between CDR3s whose pairwise similarity was above 0.82. Using fastp trimming at Q25 and MiXCR clonotype assembly, TCRdb reanalyzed the public sequencing data and kept in-frame beta chains. Duplicate CDR3 protein sequences are folded into a single record with the most common DNA and genes. The V and J calls, along with clone size, are taken from TCRdb and not from the paper's own processing. Within this sample are approximately 6,900 distinct CDR3 sequences, with 3.9% of them counted one time only. Together, the top ten hold approximately 23% of the sample.

Summary of the overall study and its limitations: Confirming at a functional level the hypothesis that regional TCRs recognize regional mutations was considered to require additional single-cell paired TCR alpha and beta sequencing.

Specimen: normal lung tissue next to the tumor, collected at surgery. The chain is made from TRBV19 and TRBJ2-3, with TRBD1 tentatively as D gene (6 bases match). This receptor was taken from a female donor with early-stage non-small cell lung cancer. In nucleotides, the sequence is TGTGCCAGTACCCCGGACAGAGTTGGTGGCACAGATACGCAGTATTTT. The resulting protein is CASTPDRVGGTDTQYF. The reference TRBV19 and TRBJ2-3 proteins fill in what lies around the CDR3, so the full variable domain reads DGGITQSPKYLFRKEGQNVTLSCEQNLNHDAMYWYRQDPGQGLRLIYYSQIVNDFQKGDIAEGYSVSREKKESFPLTVTSAQKNPTAFYLCASTPDRVGGTDTQYFGPGTRLTVL.